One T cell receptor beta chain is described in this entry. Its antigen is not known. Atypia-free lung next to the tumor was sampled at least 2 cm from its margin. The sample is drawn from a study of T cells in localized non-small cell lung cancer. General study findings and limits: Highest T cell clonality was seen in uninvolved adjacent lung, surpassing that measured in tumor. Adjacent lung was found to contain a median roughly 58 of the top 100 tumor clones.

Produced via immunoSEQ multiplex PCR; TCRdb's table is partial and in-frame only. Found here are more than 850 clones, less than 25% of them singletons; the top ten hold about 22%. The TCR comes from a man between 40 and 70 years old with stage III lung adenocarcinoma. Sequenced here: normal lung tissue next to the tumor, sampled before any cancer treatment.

Here the CDR3 DNA reads TGTGCCAGCATTGGAGGGGGCAGGTATGAGCAGTTCTTC. Protein: CASIGGGRYEQFF. The J gene is TRBJ2-1, the V gene TRBV6-8; possibly TRBD1 for D (7 bases). Trimming stripped 7 bases from V and 8 bases from J, with 15 bases between. This CDR3 is 13 amino acids long. Germline V gives CDR1 MNHGY, CDR2 SAAAGT.